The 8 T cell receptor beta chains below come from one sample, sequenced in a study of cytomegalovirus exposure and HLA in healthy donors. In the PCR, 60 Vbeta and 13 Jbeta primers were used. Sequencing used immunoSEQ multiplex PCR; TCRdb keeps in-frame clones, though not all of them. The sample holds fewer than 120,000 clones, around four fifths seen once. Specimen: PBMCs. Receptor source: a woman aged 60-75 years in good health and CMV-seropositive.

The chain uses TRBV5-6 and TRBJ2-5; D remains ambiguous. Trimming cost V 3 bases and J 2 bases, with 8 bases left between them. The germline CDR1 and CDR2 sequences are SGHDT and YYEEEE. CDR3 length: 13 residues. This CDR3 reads CASSWARQETQYF. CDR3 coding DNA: TGTGCCAGCAGCTGGGCAAGACAAGAGACCCAGTACTTC.

CDR3 in amino acids: CASSLQGGLQETQYF. The DNA of the CDR3 is TGTGCCAGCAGTCTACAGGGAGGGCTACAGGAGACCCAGTACTTC. The chain is built from TRBV6-5 and TRBJ2-5; D is perhaps TRBD2 (7 bases). In germline, CDR1 is MNHEY, CDR2 SVGAGI. The CDR3 covers 15 residues. Trimming shortened V by 5 bases and J by 5 bases, and 18 bases separated the two germline ends.

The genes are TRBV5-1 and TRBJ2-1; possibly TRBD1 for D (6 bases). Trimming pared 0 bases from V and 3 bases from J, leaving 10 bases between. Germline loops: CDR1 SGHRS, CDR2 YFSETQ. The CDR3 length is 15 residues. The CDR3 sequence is CASSLGQVSYNEQFF. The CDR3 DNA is TGCGCCAGCAGCTTGGGACAGGTCAGCTACAATGAGCAGTTCTTC.

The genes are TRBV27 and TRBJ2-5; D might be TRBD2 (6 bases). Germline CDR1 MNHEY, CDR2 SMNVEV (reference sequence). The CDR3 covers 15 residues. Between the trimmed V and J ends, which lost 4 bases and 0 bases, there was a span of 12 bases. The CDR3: CASSSRELNQETQYF. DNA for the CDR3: TGTGCCAGCAGTTCACGGGAGTTGAACCAAGAGACCCAGTACTTC.

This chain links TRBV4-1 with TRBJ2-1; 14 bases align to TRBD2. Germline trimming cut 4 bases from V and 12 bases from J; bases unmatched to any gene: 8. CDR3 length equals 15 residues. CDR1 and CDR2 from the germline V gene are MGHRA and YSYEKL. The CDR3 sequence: CASSLRLAGGGGQFF. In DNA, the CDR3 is TGCGCCAGCAGCCTCCGACTAGCGGGAGGGGGTGGGCAGTTCTTC.

CDR3 sequence: CASKRAGGRNTGELFF. The CDR3 nucleotides read TGTGCCAGCAAAAGGGCAGGCGGGAGGAACACCGGGGAGCTGTTTTTT. V usage is TRBV28 and J usage is TRBJ2-2; 7 bases line up with TRBD2. In germline, CDR1 is MDHEN, CDR2 SYDVKM. V trimming: 7 bases; J trimming: 1 base; junction bases outside the gene matches: 9. This CDR3 is built from 16 residues.

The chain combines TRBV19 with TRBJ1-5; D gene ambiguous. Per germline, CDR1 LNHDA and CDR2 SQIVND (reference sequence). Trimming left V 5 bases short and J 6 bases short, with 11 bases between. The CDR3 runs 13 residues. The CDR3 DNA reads TGTGCCAGTAGTCCGGGGTACGGTCAGCCCCAGCATTTT. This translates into CASSPGYGQPQHF.

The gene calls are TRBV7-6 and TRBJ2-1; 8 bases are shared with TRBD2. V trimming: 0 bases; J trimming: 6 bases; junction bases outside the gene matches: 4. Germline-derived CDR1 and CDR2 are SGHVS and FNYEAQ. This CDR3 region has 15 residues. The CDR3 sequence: CASSLAGLAGNEQFF. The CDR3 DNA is TGTGCCAGCAGCTTAGCAGGCCTAGCGGGCAATGAGCAGTTCTTC. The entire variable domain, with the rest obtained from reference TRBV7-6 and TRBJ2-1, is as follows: GAGVSQSPRYKVTKRGQDVALRCDPISGHVSLYWYRQALGQGPEFLTYFNYEAQQDKSGLPNDRFSAERPEGSISTLTIQRTEQRDSAMYRCASSLAGLAGNEQFFGPGTRLTVL.